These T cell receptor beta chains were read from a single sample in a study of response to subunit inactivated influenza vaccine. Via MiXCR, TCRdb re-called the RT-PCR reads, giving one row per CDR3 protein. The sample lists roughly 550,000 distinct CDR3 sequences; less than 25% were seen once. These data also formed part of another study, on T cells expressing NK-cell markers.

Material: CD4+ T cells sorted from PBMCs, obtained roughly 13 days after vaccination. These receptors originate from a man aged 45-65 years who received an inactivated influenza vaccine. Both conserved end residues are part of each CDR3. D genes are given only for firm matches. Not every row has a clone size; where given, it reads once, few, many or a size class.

CASSFGHDTDTQYF | TGTGCCAGCAGCTTTGGCCACGACACAGATACGCAGTATTTT | TRBJ2-3 | 14 | few | . | TRBV7-9
CASSQSGRREDIETQYF | TGTGCCAGCAGTCAGTCCGGGAGGCGGGAGGATATAGAGACCCAGTACTTC | TRBJ2-5 | 17 | . | TRBD2 | TRBV7-2
CASRENRDRVGNEQFF | TGTGCCAGCCGAGAAAACCGGGACAGGGTGGGGAATGAGCAGTTCTTC | TRBJ2-1 | 16 | . | TRBD1 | TRBV12-3/TRBV12-4
CASSLAVTHSNQPQHF | TGTGCCAGCAGCTTAGCGGTCACCCATAGCAATCAGCCCCAGCATTTT | TRBJ1-5 | 16 | few | . | TRBV7-2
CATYENEKLFF | TGTGCCACCTACGAGAATGAAAAACTGTTTTTT | TRBJ1-4 | 11 | few | . | TRBV28
CASSYLSWEGAEQFF | TGTGCCAGCAGTTACCTTTCGTGGGAGGGCGCTGAGCAGTTCTTC | TRBJ2-1 | 15 | few | TRBD2 | TRBV6-2/TRBV6-3
CASSLGRGFGELFF | TGTGCCAGCAGCTTAGGCAGGGGCTTCGGGGAGCTGTTTTTT | TRBJ2-2 | 14 | few | . | TRBV11-2
CASSSSASSYNEQFF | TGTGCCAGCAGCTCTAGCGCTAGCTCCTACAATGAGCAGTTCTTC | TRBJ2-1 | 15 | . | . | TRBV7-3
CASSEAGSGPRTTGELFF | TGTGCCAGCAGTGAAGCGGGATCAGGGCCGCGAACAACCGGGGAGCTGTTTTTT | TRBJ2-2 | 18 | few | . | TRBV6-1
CASSSGQGSISEAFF | TGTGCCAGCAGCTCCGGACAGGGGAGTATCTCTGAAGCTTTCTTT | TRBJ1-1 | 15 | few | TRBD1 | TRBV7-2
CASSEGRDWGAFF | TGTGCCAGCAGTGAAGGACGGGACTGGGGAGCTTTCTTT | TRBJ1-1 | 13 | . | . | TRBV6-1
CAISSGTGHEKLFF | TGTGCCATCAGTTCCGGGACAGGGCATGAAAAACTGTTTTTT | TRBJ1-4 | 14 | few | TRBD1 | TRBV10-3
CASSQDRAGARYTGELFF | TGTGCCAGCAGCCAAGATCGGGCAGGGGCTCGGTACACCGGGGAGCTGTTTTTT | TRBJ2-2 | 18 | . | . | TRBV14
CASSLSRLEARQGRYEQYF | TGTGCCAGCAGCTTATCTCGGTTGGAGGCCAGGCAAGGGAGGTACGAGCAGTACTTC | TRBJ2-7 | 19 | few | . | TRBV11-2
CSARDRLAGVSNEQFF | TGCAGTGCTAGAGATAGGCTAGCGGGAGTGTCAAATGAGCAGTTCTTC | TRBJ2-1 | 16 | few | TRBD2 | TRBV20-1
CASSVTGGSEAFF | TGTGCCAGCAGCGTTACAGGGGGATCTGAAGCTTTCTTT | TRBJ1-1 | 13 | . | TRBD1 | TRBV9
CASSFLSSGASTDTQYF | TGTGCCAGCAGTTTCCTCTCTAGCGGAGCTAGCACAGATACGCAGTATTTT | TRBJ2-3 | 17 | . | TRBD2 | TRBV28